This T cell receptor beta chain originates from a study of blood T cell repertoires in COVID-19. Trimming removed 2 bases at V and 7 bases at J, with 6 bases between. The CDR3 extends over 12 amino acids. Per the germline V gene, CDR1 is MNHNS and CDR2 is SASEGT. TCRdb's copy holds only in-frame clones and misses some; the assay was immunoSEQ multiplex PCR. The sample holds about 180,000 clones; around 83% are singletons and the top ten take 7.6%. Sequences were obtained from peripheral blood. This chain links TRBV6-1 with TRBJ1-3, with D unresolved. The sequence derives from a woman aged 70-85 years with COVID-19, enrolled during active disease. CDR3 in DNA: TGTGCCAGCAGTGAAACGGGGAACACCATATATTTT. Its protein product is CASSETGNTIYF.